One T cell receptor (beta chain) is described in this entry. Its antigen is not identified. Method: immunoSEQ multiplex PCR; TCRdb's copy keeps in-frame clones and lacks some. The sample has some 130,000 clones; around 84% are singletons. The sample is drawn from a study of T cell responses to AZD1222 COVID-19 vaccine. Overall study results and limits: The study found vaccine-associated CD4 TCRs spanning spike, dominant at 160-218 and 743-854. The reported proportion of spike-specific TCRs targeting unmutated variant regions was nearly half.

There are 17 residues in the CDR3. V dropped 4 bases and J dropped 3 bases, with 21 bases sitting between them. Germline values: CDR1 SGHNT, CDR2 YYREEE (reference sequence). The receptor comes from an adult in good health. Sequencing used peripheral blood, obtained on day 0 of AZD1222 vaccination. The chain couples TRBV5-4 to TRBJ2-3, with D possibly matching TRBD2 (5 bases). The CDR3 coding sequence is TGTGCCAGCAGCGCTAGTCGGGGAAAAACAAGGACAGATACGCAGTATTTT. As protein: CASSASRGKTRTDTQYF.